The rows below give T cell receptor beta chains drawn from one sample of a study of cytomegalovirus exposure and HLA in healthy donors. TCRdb's table, derived via immunoSEQ multiplex PCR, lists solely in-frame clones and lacks some. Here the sample spans about 150,000 clones, approximately 9% being singletons. The sample consisted of PBMCs. These receptors were taken from a male donor in good health and CMV-seronegative. Each CDR3 is given with its conserved first and last residue. D genes are given only for firm matches. Clone size appears in some rows only: once, few, many, or a class for an expanded clone.

v_call: TRBV27
j_call: TRBJ2-5
d_call: TRBD1
clone_size: few
cdr3_aa: CASSQAVPNYPTPQGARETQYF
cdr3_nt: TGTGCCAGCAGCCAGGCAGTTCCTAATTACCCTACTCCACAGGGGGCCCGAGAGACCCAGTACTTC

v_call: TRBV5-1
j_call: TRBJ2-5
d_call: -
clone_size: -
cdr3_aa: CASSSQSEETQYF
cdr3_nt: TGCGCCAGCAGCTCTCAGTCCGAAGAGACCCAGTACTTC

v_call: TRBV21-1
j_call: TRBJ2-5
d_call: -
clone_size: -
cdr3_aa: CASSKTVRGNQETQYF
cdr3_nt: TGTGCCAGCAGCAAAACGGTCAGGGGAAATCAAGAGACCCAGTACTTC

v_call: TRBV5-4
j_call: TRBJ2-7
d_call: TRBD2
clone_size: -
cdr3_aa: CASSLGLAEYEQYF
cdr3_nt: TGTGCCAGCAGCCTGGGACTAGCGGAATACGAGCAGTACTTC

v_call: TRBV29-1
j_call: TRBJ1-2
d_call: TRBD1
clone_size: -
cdr3_aa: CSVEDGTGGAARLYGYTF
cdr3_nt: TGCAGCGTTGAAGATGGGACAGGGGGCGCCGCGCGGCTCTATGGCTACACCTTC

v_call: TRBV4-3
j_call: TRBJ1-1
d_call: -
clone_size: few
cdr3_aa: CASSQGRGWAEAFF
cdr3_nt: TGCGCCAGCAGCCAAGGACGGGGGTGGGCTGAAGCTTTCTTT

v_call: TRBV27
j_call: TRBJ1-1
d_call: -
clone_size: few
cdr3_aa: CASSLSLQGVNTEAFF
cdr3_nt: TGTGCCAGCAGTTTATCCCTACAGGGCGTAAACACTGAAGCTTTCTTT

v_call: TRBV9
j_call: TRBJ1-1
d_call: TRBD1
clone_size: few
cdr3_aa: CASSVLDRANTEAFF
cdr3_nt: TGTGCCAGCAGCGTTTTGGACAGGGCGAACACTGAAGCTTTCTTT

v_call: TRBV29-1
j_call: TRBJ2-1
d_call: -
clone_size: -
cdr3_aa: CSVESEQFF
cdr3_nt: TGCAGCGTTGAGAGTGAGCAGTTCTTC

v_call: TRBV11-2
j_call: TRBJ2-7
d_call: TRBD2
clone_size: few
cdr3_aa: CASSLLEGGGGNEQYF
cdr3_nt: TGTGCCAGCAGCTTACTTGAGGGCGGGGGGGGCAACGAGCAGTACTTC

v_call: TRBV27
j_call: TRBJ2-7
d_call: -
clone_size: few
cdr3_aa: CASRLQQGSSYEQYF
cdr3_nt: TGTGCCAGCAGATTACAACAGGGAAGCTCCTACGAGCAGTACTTC

v_call: TRBV9
j_call: TRBJ2-2
d_call: TRBD2
clone_size: -
cdr3_aa: CASSGISGGSANTGELFF
cdr3_nt: TGTGCCAGCAGCGGAATCTCCGGGGGGTCCGCTAACACCGGGGAGCTGTTTTTT

v_call: TRBV11-2
j_call: TRBJ1-1
d_call: -
clone_size: -
cdr3_aa: CASRPPIGNTEAFF
cdr3_nt: TGTGCCAGCAGGCCGCCTATTGGGAACACTGAAGCTTTCTTT

v_call: TRBV2
j_call: TRBJ1-2
d_call: TRBD1
clone_size: -
cdr3_aa: CASSGGQGFYGYTF
cdr3_nt: TGTGCCAGCAGTGGAGGACAGGGATTCTATGGCTACACCTTC

v_call: TRBV28
j_call: TRBJ1-2
d_call: TRBD1
clone_size: few
cdr3_aa: CASSSLSEGQQDYGYTF
cdr3_nt: TGTGCCAGCAGTTCCCTTTCGGAGGGACAGCAAGACTATGGCTACACCTTC

v_call: TRBV28
j_call: TRBJ1-5
d_call: -
clone_size: -
cdr3_aa: CASTTGINQPQHF
cdr3_nt: TGTGCCAGCACAACAGGGATCAATCAGCCCCAGCATTTT

v_call: TRBV10-3
j_call: TRBJ1-1
d_call: TRBD1
clone_size: -
cdr3_aa: CAISSAGTGSPAFF
cdr3_nt: TGTGCCATCAGCAGTGCCGGGACAGGGTCCCCAGCTTTCTTT

v_call: TRBV7-9
j_call: TRBJ1-2
d_call: -
clone_size: few
cdr3_aa: CASSQRGYTF
cdr3_nt: TGTGCCAGCAGCCAACGGGGCTACACCTTC

v_call: TRBV29-1
j_call: TRBJ1-1
d_call: TRBD1
clone_size: -
cdr3_aa: CSAPGGNTEAFF
cdr3_nt: TGCAGCGCCCCAGGGGGGAACACTGAAGCTTTCTTT

v_call: TRBV7-2
j_call: TRBJ1-6
d_call: -
clone_size: -
cdr3_aa: CASSLVGGASRNSPLHF
cdr3_nt: TGTGCCAGCAGCTTAGTGGGGGGGGCATCGAGAAATTCACCCCTCCACTTT

v_call: TRBV18
j_call: TRBJ2-7
d_call: -
clone_size: -
cdr3_aa: CASSLLDLAYEQYF
cdr3_nt: TGTGCCAGCTCTCTCCTGGACTTGGCTTACGAGCAGTACTTC

v_call: TRBV28
j_call: TRBJ2-7
d_call: -
clone_size: few
cdr3_aa: CASSSPGDSYEQYF
cdr3_nt: TGTGCCAGCAGTTCACCAGGGGATTCCTACGAGCAGTACTTC

v_call: TRBV5-1
j_call: TRBJ1-1
d_call: -
clone_size: few
cdr3_aa: CASSLGPGLEVFF
cdr3_nt: TGCGCCAGCAGCTTGGGGCCAGGGCTTGAAGTTTTCTTT

v_call: TRBV7-8
j_call: TRBJ1-2
d_call: TRBD1
clone_size: once
cdr3_aa: CASSLEGRGNYGYTF
cdr3_nt: TGTGCCAGCAGCTTAGAGGGCAGGGGGAACTATGGCTACACCTTC

v_call: TRBV27
j_call: TRBJ2-7
d_call: TRBD2
clone_size: -
cdr3_aa: CASSPRGSGNEQYF
cdr3_nt: TGTGCCAGCTCCCCCCGGGGGAGCGGGAACGAGCAGTACTTC

v_call: TRBV11-1
j_call: TRBJ1-2
d_call: -
clone_size: few
cdr3_aa: CASSLVGSNYGYTF
cdr3_nt: TGTGCCAGCAGCTTAGTCGGGAGTAACTATGGCTACACCTTC

v_call: TRBV6-5
j_call: TRBJ1-5
d_call: -
clone_size: few
cdr3_aa: CASSPDRPGQPQHF
cdr3_nt: TGTGCCAGCAGTCCAGACAGGCCAGGTCAGCCCCAGCATTTT

v_call: TRBV19
j_call: TRBJ1-5
d_call: TRBD1
clone_size: -
cdr3_aa: CASTKGQVSNQPQHF
cdr3_nt: TGTGCCAGTACCAAAGGACAGGTTAGCAATCAGCCCCAGCATTTT

v_call: TRBV28
j_call: TRBJ2-1
d_call: -
clone_size: few
cdr3_aa: CASSFYSYNEQFF
cdr3_nt: TGTGCCAGCAGTTTCTACAGCTACAATGAGCAGTTCTTC

v_call: TRBV5-1
j_call: TRBJ2-5
d_call: -
clone_size: few
cdr3_aa: CASSLVSGGRYQETQYF
cdr3_nt: TGCGCCAGCAGCTTGGTATCCGGGGGGCGGTACCAAGAGACCCAGTACTTC

v_call: TRBV2
j_call: TRBJ1-1
d_call: -
clone_size: -
cdr3_aa: CASGGLRGNTEAFF
cdr3_nt: TGTGCCAGTGGGGGCTTACGGGGGAACACTGAAGCTTTCTTT

v_call: TRBV7-2
j_call: TRBJ1-5
d_call: -
clone_size: few
cdr3_aa: CASSLRANQPQHF
cdr3_nt: TGTGCCAGCAGCTTAAGAGCCAATCAGCCCCAGCATTTT

v_call: TRBV5-6
j_call: TRBJ2-3
d_call: -
clone_size: -
cdr3_aa: CASSLGGGTDTQYF
cdr3_nt: TGTGCCAGCAGCTTGGGGGGAGGCACAGATACGCAGTATTTT

v_call: TRBV4-3
j_call: TRBJ2-7
d_call: TRBD1
clone_size: -
cdr3_aa: CASSQAGTGNYEQYF
cdr3_nt: TGCGCCAGCAGCCAAGCCGGGACAGGGAACTACGAGCAGTACTTC

v_call: TRBV15
j_call: TRBJ2-6
d_call: -
clone_size: -
cdr3_aa: CATSRRGSGANVLTF
cdr3_nt: TGTGCCACCAGCAGAAGGGGCTCTGGGGCCAACGTCCTGACTTTC

v_call: TRBV29-1
j_call: TRBJ2-5
d_call: TRBD1
clone_size: -
cdr3_aa: CSVEKGQAIETQYF
cdr3_nt: TGCAGCGTTGAAAAGGGACAGGCGATTGAGACCCAGTACTTC